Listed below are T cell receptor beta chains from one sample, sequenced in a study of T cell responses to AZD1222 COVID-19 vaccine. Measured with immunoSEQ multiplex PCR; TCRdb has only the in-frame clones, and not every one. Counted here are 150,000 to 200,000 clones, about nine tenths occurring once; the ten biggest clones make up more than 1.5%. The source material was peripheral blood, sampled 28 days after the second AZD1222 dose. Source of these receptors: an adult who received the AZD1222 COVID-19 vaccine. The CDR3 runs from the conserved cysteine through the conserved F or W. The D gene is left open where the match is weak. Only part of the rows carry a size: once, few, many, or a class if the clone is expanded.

CASRKPPGMGTSGRGETQYF,TGTGCCAGCAGAAAACCTCCGGGGATGGGAACTAGCGGGAGGGGAGAGACCCAGTACTTC,once,TRBD2,TRBJ2-5,TRBV7-8
CASSFGRGGGNTIYF,TGTGCCAGCAGCTTTGGCCGAGGGGGTGGAAACACCATATATTTT,-,-,TRBJ1-3,TRBV7-2
CASSAGQGVGYTF,TGTGCCAGTAGTGCGGGACAGGGTGTTGGCTACACCTTC,-,TRBD1,TRBJ1-2,TRBV19
CSASLVGQPQHF,TGCAGTGCTAGTTTGGTGGGTCAGCCCCAGCATTTT,-,-,TRBJ1-5,TRBV20-1
CASSEIRQHF,TGTGCCAGCAGTGAGATACGACAGCATTTT,-,-,TRBJ1-5,TRBV6-1
CASSAGTASMGYTF,TGTGCCAGTAGTGCTGGGACAGCGTCTATGGGCTACACCTTC,-,TRBD1,TRBJ1-2,TRBV19
CASSRTSGGQGGLNEQFF,TGTGCCAGCAGCAGGACTAGCGGGGGGCAGGGCGGCCTCAATGAGCAGTTCTTC,-,TRBD2,TRBJ2-1,TRBV7-2
CASSPRVPYEQYF,TGTGCCAGCAGCCCCAGGGTACCCTACGAGCAGTACTTC,-,-,TRBJ2-7,TRBV7-9
CAWSGANVLTF,TGTGCCTGGAGTGGGGCCAACGTCCTGACTTTC,-,-,TRBJ2-6,TRBV30
CASRGQENTEAFF,TGTGCCAGCAGGGGCCAGGAGAACACTGAAGCTTTCTTT,-,-,TRBJ1-1,TRBV12-3/TRBV12-4
CASSLSGGQGPNQPQHF,TGTGCCAGCAGTTTATCGGGGGGACAGGGGCCCAATCAGCCCCAGCATTTT,-,TRBD1,TRBJ1-5,TRBV27
CASSTTVNTEAFF,TGTGCCAGTAGTACCACAGTGAACACTGAAGCTTTCTTT,-,-,TRBJ1-1,TRBV19
CASSSQGGTEAFF,TGTGCCAGCAGCTCACAGGGGGGCACTGAAGCTTTCTTT,-,TRBD1,TRBJ1-1,TRBV5-5
CSASAGALANYGYTF,TGCAGTGCTAGTGCGGGAGCTCTCGCTAACTATGGCTACACCTTC,-,-,TRBJ1-2,TRBV20-1
CASSYAGGSQETQYF,TGTGCCAGCAGTTACGCGGGGGGATCCCAAGAGACCCAGTACTTC,-,TRBD2,TRBJ2-5,TRBV6-5
CASSEAHRVGGTNGYTF,TGTGCCAGCAGTGAAGCGCACAGGGTGGGAGGTACGAATGGCTACACCTTC,-,-,TRBJ1-2,TRBV2
CASSTTGGGQPQHF,TGTGCCAGTAGTACTACAGGGGGCGGACAGCCCCAGCATTTT,-,TRBD1,TRBJ1-5,TRBV19
CASSPGTSTDTQYF,TGCGCCAGCAGCCCTGGGACTAGCACAGATACGCAGTATTTT,-,-,TRBJ2-3,TRBV5-1
CASSIGLAGNQPQHF,TGTGCCAGTAGTATAGGACTCGCGGGCAATCAGCCCCAGCATTTT,once,-,TRBJ1-5,TRBV19
CASSFWGSGELFF,TGTGCCAGTAGTTTCTGGGGGTCCGGGGAGCTGTTTTTT,-,-,TRBJ2-2,TRBV19
CASRASGGPLNEQFF,TGTGCCAGCAGGGCTAGCGGGGGGCCCCTCAATGAGCAGTTCTTC,-,TRBD2,TRBJ2-1,TRBV7-3
CASSRTREDQPQHF,TGTGCCAGCAGCCGGACTAGAGAAGATCAGCCCCAGCATTTT,-,-,TRBJ1-5,TRBV3-1/TRBV3-2
CASSADLGLAGYNEQFF,TGTGCCAGCAGCGCTGACCTCGGACTAGCGGGGTACAATGAGCAGTTCTTC,-,TRBD2,TRBJ2-1,TRBV11-2
CASSYGQANSPLHF,TGTGCCAGCAGTTACGGTCAGGCTAATTCACCCCTCCACTTT,few,-,TRBJ1-6,TRBV6-5
CASSSRRTFGANVLTF,TGTGCCAGCAGCTCACGCCGCACCTTCGGGGCCAACGTCCTGACTTTC,-,-,TRBJ2-6,TRBV5-6
CASSLASGRAYEQYF,TGCGCCAGCAGCTTGGCTAGCGGGAGGGCCTACGAGCAGTACTTC,-,TRBD2,TRBJ2-7,TRBV5-1
CASSLGFGGQGHGYTF,TGTGCCAGCAGCCTAGGTTTTGGGGGACAGGGTCATGGCTACACCTTC,-,TRBD1,TRBJ1-2,TRBV3-1/TRBV3-2
CASNRQDNYNEQFF,TGTGCCAGCAATAGACAGGACAACTACAATGAGCAGTTCTTC,-,-,TRBJ2-1,TRBV2
CAWSQAPRLGRTYEQYF,TGTGCCTGGAGCCAAGCCCCGCGCCTCGGACGAACCTACGAGCAGTACTTC,-,-,TRBJ2-7,TRBV30
CASRQLGGAVAENIQYF,TGCGCCAGCAGACAATTGGGGGGGGCAGTAGCTGAAAACATTCAGTACTTC,-,-,TRBJ2-4,TRBV4-1
CASSTNPSGANVLTF,TGTGCCAGCAGCACAAACCCGTCTGGGGCCAACGTCCTGACTTTC,-,-,TRBJ2-6,TRBV7-3
CASSRPREVQETQYF,TGCGCCAGCAGCCGACCCCGGGAGGTCCAGGAGACCCAGTACTTC,-,TRBD2,TRBJ2-5,TRBV5-1
CASSGTVENTEAFF,TGCGCCAGTTCCGGGACAGTTGAAAACACTGAAGCTTTCTTT,-,TRBD1,TRBJ1-1,TRBV5-1
CASSLGPPPDTQYF,TGTGCCAGCAGCTTAGGGCCCCCGCCAGATACGCAGTATTTT,-,-,TRBJ2-3,TRBV7-9
CASSQHVLAGNTDTQYF,TGTGCCAGCAGCCAACACGTACTAGCGGGTAACACAGATACGCAGTATTTT,-,TRBD2,TRBJ2-3,TRBV4-2
CAWSPSWAGGWHEQFF,TGTGCCTGGAGTCCTTCGTGGGCAGGGGGTTGGCATGAGCAGTTCTTC,-,TRBD1,TRBJ2-1,TRBV30
CASSQTSLNEQFF,TGTGCCAGCAGCCAGACTAGTCTCAATGAGCAGTTCTTC,-,-,TRBJ2-1,TRBV3-1/TRBV3-2
CASSPGQGVHEQYF,TGTGCCAGCTCACCAGGACAGGGGGTCCACGAGCAGTACTTC,-,TRBD1,TRBJ2-7,TRBV18
CASSQVTRVSTF,TGCGCCAGCAGTCAGGTTACGAGGGTCTCCACCTTC,-,-,TRBJ1-2,TRBV23-1
CASSTTRGRTLHF,TGTGCCAGTAGTACCACCAGGGGGAGGACCCTCCACTTT,once,TRBD1,TRBJ1-6,TRBV19
CSVDGSGDTIYF,TGCAGCGTTGATGGGAGTGGGGACACCATATATTTT,-,-,TRBJ1-3,TRBV29-1
CASSPGQGNQPQHF,TGCGCCAGCAGTCCTGGACAGGGAAATCAGCCCCAGCATTTT,once,TRBD1,TRBJ1-5,TRBV5-1
CASSRTGQGNEQFF,TGCGCCAGCAGCCGAACCGGACAGGGCAATGAGCAGTTCTTC,-,TRBD1,TRBJ2-1,TRBV4-3
CASSEGGTGLHTIYF,TGTGCCAGCAGCGAAGGCGGGACAGGGCTTCACACCATATATTTT,-,TRBD1,TRBJ1-3,TRBV3-1/TRBV3-2
CASSIGIEVGQETQYF,TGTGCCAGTAGTATAGGGATTGAAGTGGGGCAAGAGACCCAGTACTTC,once,-,TRBJ2-5,TRBV19
CASSLSGRRSRADTQYF,TGTGCCAGCAGCTTAAGCGGGAGGCGCAGTCGGGCAGATACGCAGTATTTT,-,TRBD2,TRBJ2-3,TRBV11-2
CATAGLGNTIYF,TGTGCCACAGCAGGGCTTGGAAACACCATATATTTT,few,-,TRBJ1-3,TRBV3-1/TRBV3-2
CASSELAGGSYNEQFF,TGCGCCAGCAGTGAGCTGGCGGGGGGCTCCTACAATGAGCAGTTCTTC,-,TRBD2,TRBJ2-1,TRBV10-1
CASSPLQNSPLHF,TGTGCCAGCAGCCCCCTACAGAATTCACCCCTCCACTTT,-,-,TRBJ1-6,TRBV9
CASSRRGPANTGELFF,TGTGCCAGCAGCCGAAGGGGGCCCGCGAACACCGGGGAGCTGTTTTTT,-,TRBD1,TRBJ2-2,TRBV11-3
CASSESRLAAIKNTTGELFF,TGCGCCAGCAGTGAGTCGAGACTAGCGGCCATTAAGAATACTACCGGGGAGCTGTTTTTT,-,TRBD2,TRBJ2-2,TRBV10-2